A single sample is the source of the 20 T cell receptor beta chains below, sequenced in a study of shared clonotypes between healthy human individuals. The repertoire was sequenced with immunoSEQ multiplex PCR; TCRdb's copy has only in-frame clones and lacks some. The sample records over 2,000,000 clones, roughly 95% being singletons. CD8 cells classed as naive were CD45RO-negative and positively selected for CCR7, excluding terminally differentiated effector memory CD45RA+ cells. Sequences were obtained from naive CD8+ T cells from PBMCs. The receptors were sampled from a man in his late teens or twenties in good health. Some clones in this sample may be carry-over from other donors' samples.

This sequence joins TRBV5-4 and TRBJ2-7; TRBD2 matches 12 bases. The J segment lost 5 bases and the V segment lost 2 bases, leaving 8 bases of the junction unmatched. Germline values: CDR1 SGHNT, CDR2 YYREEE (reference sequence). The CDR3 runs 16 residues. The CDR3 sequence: CASSLAGTSGSHEQYF. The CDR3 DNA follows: TGTGCCAGCAGCTTAGCCGGGACTAGCGGGTCACACGAGCAGTACTTC.

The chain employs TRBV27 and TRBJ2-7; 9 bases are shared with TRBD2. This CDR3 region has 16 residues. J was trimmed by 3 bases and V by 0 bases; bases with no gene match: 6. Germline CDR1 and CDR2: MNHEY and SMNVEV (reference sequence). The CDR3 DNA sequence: TGTGCCAGCAGTTTATCGTCTAGCGGGAAGTACTACGAGCAGTACTTC. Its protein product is CASSLSSSGKYYEQYF.

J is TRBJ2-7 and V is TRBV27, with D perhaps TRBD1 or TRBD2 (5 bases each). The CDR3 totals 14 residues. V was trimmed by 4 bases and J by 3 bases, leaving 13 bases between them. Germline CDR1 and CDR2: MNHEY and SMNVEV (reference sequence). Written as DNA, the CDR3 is TGTGCCAGCAGTTATACGGGGACGCTCTACGAGCAGTACTTC. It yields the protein CASSYTGTLYEQYF.

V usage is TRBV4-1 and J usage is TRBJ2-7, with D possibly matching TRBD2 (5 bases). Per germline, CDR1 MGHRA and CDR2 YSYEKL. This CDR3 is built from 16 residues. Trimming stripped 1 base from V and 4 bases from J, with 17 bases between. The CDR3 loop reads CASSQAFGVYAYEQYF. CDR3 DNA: TGCGCCAGCAGCCAAGCTTTCGGGGTCTACGCATACGAGCAGTACTTC.

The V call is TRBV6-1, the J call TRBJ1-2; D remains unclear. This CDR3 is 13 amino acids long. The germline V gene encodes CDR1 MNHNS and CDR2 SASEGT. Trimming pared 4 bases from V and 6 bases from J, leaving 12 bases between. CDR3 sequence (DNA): TGTGCCAGCAGTGGTGTGAGGGTCGATGGCTACACCTTC. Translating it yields CASSGVRVDGYTF.

The CDR3, as DNA: TGTGCCAGCAGCCTTAGCGAATACACCGGGGAGCTGTTTTTT. Its protein product is CASSLSEYTGELFF. The V and J genes are TRBV6-4 and TRBJ2-2; D might be TRBD2 (5 bases). CDR1 is MRHNA, CDR2 SNTAGT, per germline. The CDR3 spans 14 residues. The germline V and J ends were trimmed by 6 bases and 3 bases, with 11 bases remaining between them.

CDR3 protein: CASSFPGLSSYEQYF. CDR3 nucleotides: TGTGCCAGCAGTTTCCCAGGTCTCAGCTCCTACGAGCAGTACTTC. This chain links TRBV28 with TRBJ2-7; D not certain. The CDR3 has 15 amino acids. Germline CDR1 reads MDHEN; CDR2 reads SYDVKM. The V end lost 3 bases, the J end lost 0 bases, and 12 bases lay between the germline ends.

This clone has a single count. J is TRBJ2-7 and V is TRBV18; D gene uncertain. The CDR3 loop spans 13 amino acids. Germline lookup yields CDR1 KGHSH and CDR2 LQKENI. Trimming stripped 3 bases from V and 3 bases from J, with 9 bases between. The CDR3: CASSPGDLYEQYF. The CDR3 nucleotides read TGTGCCAGCTCACCTGGAGACCTCTACGAGCAGTACTTC.

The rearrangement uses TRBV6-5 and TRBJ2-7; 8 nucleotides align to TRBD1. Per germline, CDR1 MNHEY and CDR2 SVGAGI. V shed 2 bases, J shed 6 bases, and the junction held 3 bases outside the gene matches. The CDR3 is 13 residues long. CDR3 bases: TGTGCCAGCAGTTACGGACAGGGACCCGAGCAGTACTTC. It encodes CASSYGQGPEQYF.

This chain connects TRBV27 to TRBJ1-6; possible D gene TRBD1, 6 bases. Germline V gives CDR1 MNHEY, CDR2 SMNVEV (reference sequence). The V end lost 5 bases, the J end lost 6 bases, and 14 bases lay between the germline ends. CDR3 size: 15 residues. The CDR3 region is CASSPHRVGNSPLHF. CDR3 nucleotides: TGTGCCAGCAGTCCCCACAGGGTCGGTAATTCACCCCTCCACTTT.

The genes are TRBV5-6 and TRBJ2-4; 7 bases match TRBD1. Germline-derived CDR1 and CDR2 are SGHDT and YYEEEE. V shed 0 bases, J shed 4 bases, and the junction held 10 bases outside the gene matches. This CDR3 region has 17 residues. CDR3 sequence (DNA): TGTGCCAGCAGCTTGGGTAGTGCAGGGGGATCGAAAAACATTCAGTACTTC. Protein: CASSLGSAGGSKNIQYF. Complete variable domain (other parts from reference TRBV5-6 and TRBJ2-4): DAGVTQSPTHLIKTRGQQVTLRCSPKSGHDTVSWYQQALGQGPQFIFQYYEEEERQRGNFPDRFSGHQFPNYSSELNVNALLLGDSALYLCASSLGSAGGSKNIQYFGAGTRLSVL.

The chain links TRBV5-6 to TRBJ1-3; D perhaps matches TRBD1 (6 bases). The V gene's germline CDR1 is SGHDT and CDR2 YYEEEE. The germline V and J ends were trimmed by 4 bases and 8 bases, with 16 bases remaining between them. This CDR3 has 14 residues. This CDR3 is CASSHYRARDTIYF. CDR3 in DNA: TGTGCCAGCAGCCATTACAGGGCGCGAGACACCATATATTTT.

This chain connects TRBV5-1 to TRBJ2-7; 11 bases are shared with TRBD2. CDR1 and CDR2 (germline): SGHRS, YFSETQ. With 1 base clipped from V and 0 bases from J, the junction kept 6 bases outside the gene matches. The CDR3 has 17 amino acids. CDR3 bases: TGCGCCAGCAGCTTGTGGACTAGCGGGCTGAGCTCCTACGAGCAGTACTTC. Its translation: CASSLWTSGLSSYEQYF.

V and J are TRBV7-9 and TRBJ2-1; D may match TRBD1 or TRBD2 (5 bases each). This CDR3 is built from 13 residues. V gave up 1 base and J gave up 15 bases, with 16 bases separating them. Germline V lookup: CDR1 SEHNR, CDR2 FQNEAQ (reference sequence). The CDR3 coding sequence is TGTGCCAGCAGCTTAGACCGGGGACGGCAGGCGTTCTTC. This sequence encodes CASSLDRGRQAFF.

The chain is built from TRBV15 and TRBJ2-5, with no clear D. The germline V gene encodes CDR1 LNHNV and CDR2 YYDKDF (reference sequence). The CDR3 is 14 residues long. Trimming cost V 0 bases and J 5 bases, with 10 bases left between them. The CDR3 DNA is TGTGCCACCAGCAGAGATAGGGAATGGGAGACCCAGTACTTC. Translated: CATSRDREWETQYF.

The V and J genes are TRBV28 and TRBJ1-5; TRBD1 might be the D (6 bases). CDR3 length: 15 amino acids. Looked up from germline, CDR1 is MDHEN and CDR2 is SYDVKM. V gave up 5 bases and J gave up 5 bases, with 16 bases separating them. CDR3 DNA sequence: TGTGCCAGCAGTCCACGGGGGCCATTCCATCAGCCCCAGCATTTT. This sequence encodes CASSPRGPFHQPQHF.

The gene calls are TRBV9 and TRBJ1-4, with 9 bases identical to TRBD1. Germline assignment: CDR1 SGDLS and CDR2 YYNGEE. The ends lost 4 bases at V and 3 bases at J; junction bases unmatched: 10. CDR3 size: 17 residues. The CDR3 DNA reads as TGTGCCAGCAGCCCGGGACAGGGCTGGTTGGCTAATGAAAAACTGTTTTTT. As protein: CASSPGQGWLANEKLFF.

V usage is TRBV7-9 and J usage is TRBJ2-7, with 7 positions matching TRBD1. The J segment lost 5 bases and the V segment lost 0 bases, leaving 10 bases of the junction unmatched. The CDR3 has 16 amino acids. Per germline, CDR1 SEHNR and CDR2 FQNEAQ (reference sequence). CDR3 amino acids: CASSLAGQPQANEQYF. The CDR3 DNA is TGTGCCAGCAGCTTAGCGGGACAGCCTCAGGCCAACGAGCAGTACTTC.

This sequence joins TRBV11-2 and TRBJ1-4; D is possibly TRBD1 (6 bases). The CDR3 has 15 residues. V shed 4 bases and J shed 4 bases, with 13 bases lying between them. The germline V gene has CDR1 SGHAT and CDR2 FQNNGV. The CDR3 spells CASSSLTGYNEKLFF. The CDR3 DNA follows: TGTGCCAGCAGCTCCCTGACAGGCTATAATGAAAAACTGTTTTTT. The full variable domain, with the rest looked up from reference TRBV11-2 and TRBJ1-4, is EAGVAQSPRYKIIEKRQSVAFWCNPISGHATLYWYQQILGQGPKLLIQFQNNGVVDDSQLPKDRFSAERLKGVDSTLKIQPAKLEDSAVYLCASSSLTGYNEKLFFGSGTQLSVL.

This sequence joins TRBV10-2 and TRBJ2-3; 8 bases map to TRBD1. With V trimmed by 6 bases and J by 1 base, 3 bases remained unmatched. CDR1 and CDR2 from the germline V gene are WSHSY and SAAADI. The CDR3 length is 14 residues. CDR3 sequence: CASSGQGGTDTQYF. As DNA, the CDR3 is TGCGCCAGCAGCGGACAGGGCGGCACAGATACGCAGTATTTT.